A selection of T cell receptor beta chains follows, all from one sample in a study of spatial heterogeneity in lung cancer. TCRdb fed the 5' RACE reads into MiXCR, producing one record per CDR3 protein. Here the sample spans 12,000 or so distinct CDR3 sequences, 4.5% to 5.5% being singletons. Sequences were derived from lung tumor tissue, sampled at surgery. These receptors were taken from a male donor with early-stage non-small cell lung cancer. Each CDR3 is given with its conserved first and last residue. The D gene is left open where the match is weak. Clone size is given for some rows only: seen once, a few or many times, or a class if the clone is expanded.

CDR3nt	CDR3aa	v_gene	j_gene	abundance	d_gene
TGCAGCGTTTTAGATTCTTCCTACGAGCAGTACTTC	CSVLDSSYEQYF	TRBV29-1	TRBJ2-7	-	-
TGTGCCAGCAGCCAAGAAGAGGTTCAGCAGGAGACCCAGTACTTC	CASSQEEVQQETQYF	TRBV3-1	TRBJ2-5	many	-
TGTGCCAGCAGTTTACTCGGGACAGGGTCCTACGAGCAGTACTTC	CASSLLGTGSYEQYF	TRBV28	TRBJ2-7	medium-sized	TRBD1
TGTGCCAGCAGCCCACCATCGGCCTACGAGCAGTACTTC	CASSPPSAYEQYF	TRBV7-9	TRBJ2-7	few	-
TGCAGTGCTTTACAGGGTTTTAACTATGGCTACACCTTC	CSALQGFNYGYTF	TRBV20-1	TRBJ1-2	few	-
TGTGCCAGCAGCTTAAGAATACAGGGCTACACCTTC	CASSLRIQGYTF	TRBV7-9	TRBJ1-2	-	-
TGCAGTGCCCCGGGCCCACTCAACACCGGGGAGCTGTTTTTT	CSAPGPLNTGELFF	TRBV20-1	TRBJ2-2	many	-
TGCAGTGCTAGGACCCTTCGGCTTAGCGGGGACGACAATGAGCAGTTCTTC	CSARTLRLSGDDNEQFF	TRBV20-1	TRBJ2-1	many	TRBD2
TGTGCCAGCAATATCTGGAAGGGGAGGAACACTGAAGCTTTCTTT	CASNIWKGRNTEAFF	TRBV6-5	TRBJ1-1	many	-
TGTGCCAGCAGCTTCGGGGCGGGGGACGCCAATGAGCAGTTCTTC	CASSFGAGDANEQFF	TRBV7-9	TRBJ2-1	few	TRBD2
TGTGCCAGCAGGAGGGCAGGGTATGGCTACACCTTC	CASRRAGYGYTF	TRBV6-1	TRBJ1-2	many	-
TGTGCCAGCAGCCCATCGGAGGGCACTGAAGCTTTCTTT	CASSPSEGTEAFF	TRBV7-7	TRBJ1-1	many	-
TGCAGTGCTAGATCCCATCTTCGGCCCTATGGCTACACCTTC	CSARSHLRPYGYTF	TRBV20-1	TRBJ1-2	many	-
TGTGCCAGCAGTACACAGGGGTTTGCCAAAAACATTCAGTACTTC	CASSTQGFAKNIQYF	TRBV7-9	TRBJ2-4	many	TRBD1
TGCGCCAGCAGCCAACACCGGGACGTTAGCTCCTATAATTCACCCCTCCACTTT	CASSQHRDVSSYNSPLHF	TRBV4-1	TRBJ1-6	many	-
TGTGCCAGCAGTTACTCCGGGGGGGGCAATCAGCCCCAGCATTTT	CASSYSGGGNQPQHF	TRBV6-2/TRBV6-3	TRBJ1-5	many	-
TGTGCCAGCAGCTTTGACCAAGAGACCCAGTACTTC	CASSFDQETQYF	TRBV7-6	TRBJ2-5	medium-sized	-
TGTGCCAGCAGTTTGGGACTAGCGGGGGGCCCAGATACGCAGTATTTT	CASSLGLAGGPDTQYF	TRBV12-3/TRBV12-4	TRBJ2-3	-	TRBD2
TGCAGTGCTAGTCGCCCGAACACTGAAGCTTTCTTT	CSASRPNTEAFF	TRBV20-1	TRBJ1-1	-	-
TGTGCCAGTAGTATAAGCGGGGGGGCTAGCACAGATACGCAGTATTTT	CASSISGGASTDTQYF	TRBV19	TRBJ2-3	many	TRBD2
TGCAGCGCCTGGACAGCTGGAAACACCATATATTTT	CSAWTAGNTIYF	TRBV29-1	TRBJ1-3	many	-
TGTGCCAGCAGCCCCGGAGGGGGGCCTAGCACAGATACGCAGTATTTT	CASSPGGGPSTDTQYF	TRBV27	TRBJ2-3	few	-
TGTGCCAGCAGCTCCCAGGGGGCCCGGGGCTATGGCTACACCTTC	CASSSQGARGYGYTF	TRBV9	TRBJ1-2	-	TRBD1
TGTGCCAGCAATATCCACAGGGGGGGGCAGTTCTTC	CASNIHRGGQFF	TRBV2	TRBJ2-1	many	-
TGTGCCAGCACCCCGGGGACTTTTACAGATACGCAGTATTTT	CASTPGTFTDTQYF	TRBV6-5	TRBJ2-3	few	-
TGTGCCAGCAGGAGGGGACAGGGGGAGAACACTGAAGCTTTCTTT	CASRRGQGENTEAFF	TRBV6-1	TRBJ1-1	-	TRBD1
TGTGCCAGCAGTTTATTAAACTCTGGGGCCAACGTCCTGACTTTC	CASSLLNSGANVLTF	TRBV12-3/TRBV12-4	TRBJ2-6	-	-
TGTGCCAGCAGTTTGGTGACTCCACTCTACCTTAGCACAGATACGCAGTATTTT	CASSLVTPLYLSTDTQYF	TRBV27	TRBJ2-3	many	-
TGTGCCAGCAGCGTGGGAATACTAGCGGGGAGCACAGATACGCAGTATTTT	CASSVGILAGSTDTQYF	TRBV9	TRBJ2-3	many	TRBD2